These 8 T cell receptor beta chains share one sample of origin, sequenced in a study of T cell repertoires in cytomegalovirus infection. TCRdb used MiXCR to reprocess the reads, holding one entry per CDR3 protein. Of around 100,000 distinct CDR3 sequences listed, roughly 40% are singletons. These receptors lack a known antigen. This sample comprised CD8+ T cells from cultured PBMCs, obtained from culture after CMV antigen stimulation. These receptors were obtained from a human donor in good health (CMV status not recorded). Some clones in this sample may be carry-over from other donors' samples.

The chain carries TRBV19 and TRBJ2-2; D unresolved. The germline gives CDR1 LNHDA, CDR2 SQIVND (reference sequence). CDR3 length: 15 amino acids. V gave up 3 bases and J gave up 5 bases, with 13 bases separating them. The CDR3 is CASSITIDGTGELFF. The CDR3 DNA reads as TGTGCCAGTAGTATCACCATCGACGGTACCGGGGAGCTGTTTTTT.

The CDR3 DNA sequence: TGTGCCAGCAGCCAAGCGGGACTAGCGGGGAACAATGAGCAGTTCTTC. This gives the protein CASSQAGLAGNNEQFF. The chain recombines TRBV14 with TRBJ2-1; 13 positions match TRBD2. J lost 5 bases, V lost 1 base, and 2 bases had no gene match. The CDR3 is made up of 16 amino acids. The germline gives CDR1 SGHDN, CDR2 FVKESK.

DNA for the CDR3: TGTGCCAGCAGGACGGGTACAACTAATGAAAAACTGTTTTTT. Its translation: CASRTGTTNEKLFF. V and J are TRBV12-3 or TRBV12-4 and TRBJ1-4; no clear D. There are 14 residues in the CDR3. V was trimmed by 6 bases and J by 0 bases, leaving 8 bases between them.

The CDR3 DNA sequence: TGTGCCAGCAGATCGACAGCTTATAGCAATCAGCCCCAGCATTTT. Residues: CASRSTAYSNQPQHF. The chain combines TRBV6-1 with TRBJ1-5, with a tentative D call TRBD1 (5 bases). This CDR3 spans 15 amino acids. Trimming stripped 6 bases from V and 0 bases from J, with 12 bases between. Germline assignment: CDR1 MNHNS and CDR2 SASEGT.

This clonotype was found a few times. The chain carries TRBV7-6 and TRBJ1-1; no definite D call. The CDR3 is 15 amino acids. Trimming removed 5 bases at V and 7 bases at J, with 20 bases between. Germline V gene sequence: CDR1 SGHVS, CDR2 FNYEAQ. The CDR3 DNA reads TGTGCCAGCAGCGCCCCGTGGCACCGCGACGGTGAAGCTTTCTTT. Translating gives CASSAPWHRDGEAFF.

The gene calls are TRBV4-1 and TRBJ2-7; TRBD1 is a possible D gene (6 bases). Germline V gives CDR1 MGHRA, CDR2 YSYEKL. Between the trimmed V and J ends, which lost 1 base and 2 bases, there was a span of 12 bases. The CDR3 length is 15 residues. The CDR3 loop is CASSQADSTTYEQYF. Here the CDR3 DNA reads TGCGCCAGCAGCCAAGCGGACAGTACCACCTACGAGCAGTACTTC.

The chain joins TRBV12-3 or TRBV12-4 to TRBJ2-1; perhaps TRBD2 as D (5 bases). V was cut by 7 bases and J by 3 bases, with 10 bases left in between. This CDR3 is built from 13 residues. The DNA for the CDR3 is TGTGCCAGCAATTCCGGGAACTACAATGAGCAGTTCTTC. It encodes CASNSGNYNEQFF.

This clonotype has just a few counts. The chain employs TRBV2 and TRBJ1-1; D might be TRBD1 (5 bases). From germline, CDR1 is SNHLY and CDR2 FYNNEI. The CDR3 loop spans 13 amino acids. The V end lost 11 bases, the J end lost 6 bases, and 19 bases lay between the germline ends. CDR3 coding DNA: TGTGCCGAAGCCTGGGGCGGAAGTTCTGAAGCTTTCTTT. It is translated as CAEAWGGSSEAFF.